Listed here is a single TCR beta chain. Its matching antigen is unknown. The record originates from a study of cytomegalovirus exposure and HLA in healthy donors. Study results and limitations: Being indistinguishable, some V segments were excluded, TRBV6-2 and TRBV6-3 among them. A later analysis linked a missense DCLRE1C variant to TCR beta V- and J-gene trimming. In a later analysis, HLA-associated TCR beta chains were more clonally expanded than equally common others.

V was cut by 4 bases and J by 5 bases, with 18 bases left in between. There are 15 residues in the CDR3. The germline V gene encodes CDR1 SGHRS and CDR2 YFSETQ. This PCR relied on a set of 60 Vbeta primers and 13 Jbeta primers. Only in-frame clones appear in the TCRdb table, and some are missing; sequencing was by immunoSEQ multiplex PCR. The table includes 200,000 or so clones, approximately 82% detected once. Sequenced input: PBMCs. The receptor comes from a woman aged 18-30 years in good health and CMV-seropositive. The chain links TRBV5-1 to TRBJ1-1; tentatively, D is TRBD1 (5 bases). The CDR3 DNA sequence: TGCGCCAGCAGCGTGTCTACAGGCAGTCTTACTGAAGCTTTCTTT. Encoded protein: CASSVSTGSLTEAFF.